This T cell receptor (beta chain) was retrieved from a study of cytomegalovirus exposure and HLA in healthy donors. The table lists this clone with a few counts. The primer mix had 60 Vbeta and 13 Jbeta primers. Assay used: immunoSEQ multiplex PCR; TCRdb lists only in-frame clones, some missing. This sample has approximately 150,000 clones, with around 9.6% found just once. Sequenced: PBMCs. This TCR was sampled from a male donor in good health and CMV-seronegative.

The DNA for the CDR3 is TGCGCCAGCAGCCAACTGGTGCGACACGTACGGTTTTTT. It codes for CASSQLVRHVRFF. This chain uses TRBV4-1 with TRBJ1-4; the D is unclear. The germline V gene has CDR1 MGHRA and CDR2 YSYEKL. Between the trimmed V and J ends, which lost 2 bases and 16 bases, there was a span of 17 bases. The CDR3 runs to 13 residues.